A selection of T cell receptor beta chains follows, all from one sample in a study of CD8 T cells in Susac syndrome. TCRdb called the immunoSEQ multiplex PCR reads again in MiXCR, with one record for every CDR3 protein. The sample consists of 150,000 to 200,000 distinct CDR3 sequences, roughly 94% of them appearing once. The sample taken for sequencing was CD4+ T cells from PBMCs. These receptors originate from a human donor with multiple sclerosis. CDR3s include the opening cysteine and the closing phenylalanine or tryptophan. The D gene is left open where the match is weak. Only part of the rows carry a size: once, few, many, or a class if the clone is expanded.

cdr3_aa: CAWTPGQAPIQYF
cdr3_nt: TGTGCCTGGACCCCCGGACAGGCCCCCATTCAGTACTTC
j_call: TRBJ2-4
v_call: TRBV30
d_call: TRBD1
clone_size: .

cdr3_aa: CSVGYASGYYEQYF
cdr3_nt: TGCAGCGTTGGTTATGCTAGCGGTTATTACGAGCAGTACTTC
j_call: TRBJ2-7
v_call: TRBV29-1
d_call: TRBD2
clone_size: .

cdr3_aa: CSASIPGNTYEQYF
cdr3_nt: TGCAGTGCTAGCATTCCGGGTAATACCTACGAGCAGTACTTC
j_call: TRBJ2-7
v_call: TRBV20-1
d_call: .
clone_size: .

cdr3_aa: CASSLEAGAGGELFF
cdr3_nt: TGTGCCAGCAGCTTGGAGGCGGGAGCGGGTGGGGAGCTGTTTTTT
j_call: TRBJ2-2
v_call: TRBV5-4
d_call: TRBD2
clone_size: .

cdr3_aa: CASSHLEALAGETQYF
cdr3_nt: TGCGCCAGCAGCCATCTAGAGGCACTAGCGGGAGAGACCCAGTACTTC
j_call: TRBJ2-5
v_call: TRBV4-1
d_call: TRBD2
clone_size: .

cdr3_aa: CAWGDRLGAFF
cdr3_nt: TGTGCCTGGGGGGACCGTTTGGGGGCTTTCTTT
j_call: TRBJ1-1
v_call: TRBV30
d_call: .
clone_size: .

cdr3_aa: CASSPEGTSVPDTQYF
cdr3_nt: TGTGCCAGCAGCCCAGAGGGGACTAGCGTCCCAGATACGCAGTATTTT
j_call: TRBJ2-3
v_call: TRBV7-9
d_call: TRBD2
clone_size: .

cdr3_aa: CATGETRVETQYF
cdr3_nt: TGTGCCACCGGGGAGACTCGTGTTGAGACCCAGTACTTC
j_call: TRBJ2-5
v_call: TRBV24-1
d_call: .
clone_size: .

cdr3_aa: CASSLGNSNQPQHF
cdr3_nt: TGCGCCAGCAGCTTGGGCAATAGCAATCAGCCCCAGCATTTT
j_call: TRBJ1-5
v_call: TRBV5-1
d_call: .
clone_size: .

cdr3_aa: CASSLGNRGWGYGYTF
cdr3_nt: TGTGCCAGCAGCTTAGGGAACAGGGGTTGGGGCTATGGCTACACCTTC
j_call: TRBJ1-2
v_call: TRBV7-2
d_call: TRBD1
clone_size: .

cdr3_aa: CASSLVASGSFGYTF
cdr3_nt: TGCGCCAGCAGCTTGGTAGCGTCCGGGAGTTTTGGCTACACCTTC
j_call: TRBJ1-2
v_call: TRBV5-1
d_call: .
clone_size: .

cdr3_aa: CASSQTGNSNQPQHF
cdr3_nt: TGTGCCAGCAGCCAAACGGGTAACAGCAATCAGCCCCAGCATTTT
j_call: TRBJ1-5
v_call: TRBV3-1
d_call: .
clone_size: .

cdr3_aa: CASSLALSALGYTF
cdr3_nt: TGTGCCAGCAGCTTAGCTTTATCCGCGCTTGGCTACACCTTC
j_call: TRBJ1-2
v_call: TRBV7-2
d_call: .
clone_size: .

cdr3_aa: CASTWTYEKLFF
cdr3_nt: TGTGCCAGTACGTGGACTTATGAAAAACTGTTTTTT
j_call: TRBJ1-4
v_call: TRBV2
d_call: .
clone_size: .

cdr3_aa: CSASYGGGNQPQHF
cdr3_nt: TGCAGTGCATCCTACGGAGGAGGCAATCAGCCCCAGCATTTT
j_call: TRBJ1-5
v_call: TRBV20-1
d_call: .
clone_size: .

cdr3_aa: CSARPFGQGNYGYTF
cdr3_nt: TGCAGTGCTAGACCTTTTGGACAGGGCAACTATGGCTACACCTTC
j_call: TRBJ1-2
v_call: TRBV20-1
d_call: TRBD1
clone_size: .

cdr3_aa: CASSPDRGQTQYF
cdr3_nt: TGTGCCAGCAGCCCTGATAGGGGGCAGACCCAGTACTTC
j_call: TRBJ2-5
v_call: TRBV9
d_call: TRBD1
clone_size: .

cdr3_aa: CASSQDNGLASSGANVLTF
cdr3_nt: TGTGCCAGCAGCCAAGATAACGGACTAGCGAGCTCTGGGGCCAACGTCCTGACTTTC
j_call: TRBJ2-6
v_call: TRBV4-2
d_call: TRBD2
clone_size: once

cdr3_aa: CASSDRGPYEQYF
cdr3_nt: TGTGCCAGCAGTGACAGGGGTCCCTACGAGCAGTACTTC
j_call: TRBJ2-7
v_call: TRBV2
d_call: .
clone_size: once

cdr3_aa: CASSQVSNTGELFF
cdr3_nt: TGCGCCAGCAGCCAAGTGTCGAACACCGGGGAGCTGTTTTTT
j_call: TRBJ2-2
v_call: TRBV4-1
d_call: .
clone_size: .

cdr3_aa: CASADRAPYEQYF
cdr3_nt: TGTGCCAGCGCCGACAGGGCTCCCTACGAGCAGTACTTC
j_call: TRBJ2-7
v_call: TRBV6-1
d_call: TRBD1
clone_size: .

cdr3_aa: CASSLEAAVSTDTQYF
cdr3_nt: TGCGCCAGCAGCTTGGAGGCAGCGGTTAGCACAGATACGCAGTATTTT
j_call: TRBJ2-3
v_call: TRBV5-1
d_call: .
clone_size: .

cdr3_aa: CSASPRVYGYTF
cdr3_nt: TGCAGTGCTAGCCCCAGGGTCTATGGCTACACCTTC
j_call: TRBJ1-2
v_call: TRBV20-1
d_call: .
clone_size: .

cdr3_aa: CASSAWGLLGYGQYF
cdr3_nt: TGCGCCAGCAGTGCCTGGGGACTGCTCGGCTACGGGCAGTACTTC
j_call: TRBJ2-7
v_call: TRBV10-2
d_call: .
clone_size: .

cdr3_aa: CASSKKTGPYEQYF
cdr3_nt: TGTGCCAGCAGTAAGAAGACAGGGCCCTACGAGCAGTACTTC
j_call: TRBJ2-7
v_call: TRBV6-1
d_call: TRBD1
clone_size: .

cdr3_aa: CASSDFSGETQYF
cdr3_nt: TGTGCCAGCAGTGACTTTAGCGGGGAGACCCAGTACTTC
j_call: TRBJ2-5
v_call: TRBV2
d_call: TRBD2
clone_size: .

cdr3_aa: CASSENVGETQYF
cdr3_nt: TGTGCCAGCAGTGAAAACGTTGGAGAGACCCAGTACTTC
j_call: TRBJ2-5
v_call: TRBV2
d_call: .
clone_size: .

cdr3_aa: CASSTEGQAFF
cdr3_nt: TGTGCCAGCAGCACCGAGGGGCAAGCTTTCTTT
j_call: TRBJ1-1
v_call: TRBV28
d_call: .
clone_size: .

cdr3_aa: CASSHPESPLHF
cdr3_nt: TGTGCCAGCAGCCATCCGGAATCACCCCTCCACTTT
j_call: TRBJ1-6
v_call: TRBV3-1
d_call: .
clone_size: .

cdr3_aa: CASSSSSGRSYEQYF
cdr3_nt: TGTGCCAGCAGTAGTTCTAGCGGGAGATCCTACGAGCAGTACTTC
j_call: TRBJ2-7
v_call: TRBV2
d_call: TRBD2
clone_size: once

cdr3_aa: CASSWAGTGWTEQFF
cdr3_nt: TGTGCCAGCAGCTGGGCCGGGACAGGGTGGACTGAGCAGTTCTTC
j_call: TRBJ2-1
v_call: TRBV5-4
d_call: TRBD1
clone_size: .

cdr3_aa: CASSPLQGTRDEQYF
cdr3_nt: TGTGCCAGCTCACCACTTCAGGGGACTCGGGACGAGCAGTACTTC
j_call: TRBJ2-7
v_call: TRBV18
d_call: .
clone_size: once

cdr3_aa: CASSRAGAPFPHYGYTF
cdr3_nt: TGTGCCTCTTCACGAGCCGGGGCCCCCTTTCCGCACTATGGCTACACCTTC
j_call: TRBJ1-2
v_call: TRBV30
d_call: .
clone_size: .

cdr3_aa: CSTGQDYGYTF
cdr3_nt: TGCAGTACCGGACAGGACTATGGCTACACCTTC
j_call: TRBJ1-2
v_call: TRBV20-1
d_call: TRBD1
clone_size: .

cdr3_aa: CSASWGTGNTIYF
cdr3_nt: TGCAGTGCTAGTTGGGGGACTGGAAACACCATATATTTT
j_call: TRBJ1-3
v_call: TRBV20-1
d_call: .
clone_size: .

cdr3_aa: CASSSFVLGRDGNQPQHF
cdr3_nt: TGTGCCAGCAGCAGTTTTGTCCTGGGCAGGGATGGCAATCAGCCCCAGCATTTT
j_call: TRBJ1-5
v_call: TRBV12-3/TRBV12-4
d_call: .
clone_size: .

cdr3_aa: CSVERTERETQYF
cdr3_nt: TGCAGCGTTGAAAGGACAGAGAGGGAGACCCAGTACTTC
j_call: TRBJ2-5
v_call: TRBV29-1
d_call: .
clone_size: .

cdr3_aa: CASSLQGGFQETQYF
cdr3_nt: TGCGCCAGCAGCTTACAGGGAGGATTCCAAGAGACCCAGTACTTC
j_call: TRBJ2-5
v_call: TRBV5-1
d_call: .
clone_size: .

cdr3_aa: CAISSFRTTNTGELFF
cdr3_nt: TGTGCCATCAGTTCTTTCCGGACTACGAACACCGGGGAGCTGTTTTTT
j_call: TRBJ2-2
v_call: TRBV10-3
d_call: .
clone_size: .

cdr3_aa: CAWAQVFPGNTIYF
cdr3_nt: TGTGCCTGGGCCCAAGTATTTCCTGGAAACACCATATATTTT
j_call: TRBJ1-3
v_call: TRBV30
d_call: .
clone_size: .

cdr3_aa: CASSDSSLSSTDTQYF
cdr3_nt: TGTGCCAGCAGTGACTCCTCCCTTTCTAGCACAGATACGCAGTATTTT
j_call: TRBJ2-3
v_call: TRBV6-4
d_call: .
clone_size: .

cdr3_aa: CASSQQGNNQPQHF
cdr3_nt: TGTGCCAGCAGTCAACAGGGAAACAATCAGCCCCAGCATTTT
j_call: TRBJ1-5
v_call: TRBV27
d_call: .
clone_size: .

cdr3_aa: CASGEEGSQPQHF
cdr3_nt: TGTGCCAGCGGAGAGGAGGGGTCTCAGCCCCAGCATTTT
j_call: TRBJ1-5
v_call: TRBV2
d_call: .
clone_size: .

cdr3_aa: CSVSPRRRQETQYF
cdr3_nt: TGCAGCGTGTCCCCCCGACGTCGCCAAGAGACCCAGTACTTC
j_call: TRBJ2-5
v_call: TRBV29-1
d_call: .
clone_size: .

cdr3_aa: CASKTGTSAIMKQFF
cdr3_nt: TGTGCCAGCAAAACCGGGACTAGCGCTATAATGAAGCAGTTCTTC
j_call: TRBJ2-1
v_call: TRBV12-3/TRBV12-4
d_call: TRBD2
clone_size: .

cdr3_aa: CSAARTSGTDTQYF
cdr3_nt: TGCAGTGCCGCCCGGACTAGCGGCACAGATACGCAGTATTTT
j_call: TRBJ2-3
v_call: TRBV20-1
d_call: TRBD2
clone_size: .

cdr3_aa: CASSSQGAEAFF
cdr3_nt: TGTGCCAGCAGCTCCCAGGGTGCGGAAGCTTTCTTT
j_call: TRBJ1-1
v_call: TRBV7-9
d_call: .
clone_size: .

cdr3_aa: CASSNGANVLTF
cdr3_nt: TGTGCCAGTTCCAATGGGGCCAACGTCCTGACTTTC
j_call: TRBJ2-6
v_call: TRBV19
d_call: .
clone_size: .

cdr3_aa: CASSPATNTGELFF
cdr3_nt: TGCGCCAGCAGCCCGGCCACGAACACCGGGGAGCTGTTTTTT
j_call: TRBJ2-2
v_call: TRBV5-1
d_call: .
clone_size: once

cdr3_aa: CASSPRTGGIYGYTF
cdr3_nt: TGTGCCAGCAGCCCACGAACAGGGGGCATCTATGGCTACACCTTC
j_call: TRBJ1-2
v_call: TRBV3-1
d_call: TRBD1
clone_size: .

cdr3_aa: CATGQLEKGGYTF
cdr3_nt: TGTGCCACCGGACAGTTGGAAAAAGGCGGCTACACCTTC
j_call: TRBJ1-2
v_call: TRBV10-3
d_call: .
clone_size: .